The present T cell receptor beta chain was sequenced within a study of T cell repertoires in cytomegalovirus infection. The CDR3 covers 14 residues. After removal of 6 bases from V and 2 bases from J, the junction contained 6 bases not matched to a gene. One entry per CDR3 protein results from TCRdb running MiXCR on the reads. The repertoire holds 150,000 to 200,000 distinct CDR3 sequences, with less than 25% as singletons. The study, taken as a whole, reports: The ex vivo response showed dominance by HLA-C-restricted CMV-specific TCR beta clonotypes. Accumulated public TCR beta family frequency recognized individuals carrying CMV together with the relevant HLA.

This clonotype was seen a few times. Its antigen is undetermined. Specimen: CD8+ T cells from cultured PBMCs, collected from culture after CMV antigen stimulation. J is TRBJ2-7 and V is TRBV12-3 or TRBV12-4; 8 bases are a match to TRBD1. The source is a human donor in good health (CMV status not recorded). Some clones in this sample may be carry-over from other donors' samples. The chain's CDR3 is CASRPGQGPYEQYF. The CDR3 DNA reads as TGTGCCAGCAGGCCTGGACAGGGACCCTACGAGCAGTACTTC.